This TCR beta chain was retrieved from a study of blood T cell repertoires in COVID-19. In this sample, this clone turned up once. V was clipped by 3 bases and J by 8 bases; unmatched bases: 4. The germline CDR1 and CDR2 sequences are LNHNV and YYDKDF (reference sequence). The CDR3 spans 16 residues. Measured with immunoSEQ multiplex PCR; TCRdb has only the in-frame clones, and not every one. The sample yields approximately 270,000 clones, 86% seen once. J is TRBJ2-1 and V is TRBV15, with TRBD2 identical over 16 bases. The sequenced sample was peripheral blood. This TCR was sampled from a man in his forties or fifties with active or convalescent COVID-19. In nucleotides, the CDR3 is TGTGCCACCAGCAGTCTGGGACTAGCGGGGGGGGATGAGCAGTTCTTC. Encoded protein: CATSSLGLAGGDEQFF.